Listed below are T cell receptor beta chains from one sample, sequenced in a study of neurological immune-mediated disorders. TCRdb independently ran MiXCR on the 5' RACE reads; one entry per CDR3 protein. Among around 69,000 distinct CDR3 sequences listed, nearly 3.5% were seen once. The sequenced sample was PBMCs. The receptors stem from a man in his forties with multiple sclerosis. CDR3s leave out the opening cysteine and the closing phenylalanine or tryptophan. Each record gives: CDR3 protein, V gene, D gene, J gene. The D gene is left open where the match is weak.

CDR3aa: ATSEAGRGSYNEQF; v_gene: TRBV24-1; d_gene: .; j_gene: TRBJ2-1
CDR3aa: ASSPASEGETQY; v_gene: TRBV5-1; d_gene: .; j_gene: TRBJ2-5
CDR3aa: ASSSLAGFTDTQY; v_gene: TRBV11-2; d_gene: .; j_gene: TRBJ2-3
CDR3aa: ASSPDRWDEQY; v_gene: TRBV5-6; d_gene: .; j_gene: TRBJ2-7
CDR3aa: ASSFGQGVYEQY; v_gene: TRBV5-1; d_gene: TRBD1; j_gene: TRBJ2-7
CDR3aa: SVEDRQWGAGANVLT; v_gene: TRBV29-1; d_gene: .; j_gene: TRBJ2-6
CDR3aa: ASSLSSGNTIY; v_gene: TRBV12-3/TRBV12-4; d_gene: .; j_gene: TRBJ1-3
CDR3aa: SAKDRKSNQPQH; v_gene: TRBV20-1; d_gene: TRBD1; j_gene: TRBJ1-5
CDR3aa: ASSPGGPPQETQY; v_gene: TRBV6-1; d_gene: TRBD2; j_gene: TRBJ2-5
CDR3aa: AISEAYEQY; v_gene: TRBV10-3; d_gene: .; j_gene: TRBJ2-7
CDR3aa: SAITGVRSGANVLT; v_gene: TRBV20-1; d_gene: TRBD1; j_gene: TRBJ2-6
CDR3aa: ASSLNRGTGYT; v_gene: TRBV28; d_gene: .; j_gene: TRBJ1-2
CDR3aa: ASSFSLGQDGAGNTIY; v_gene: TRBV7-6; d_gene: .; j_gene: TRBJ1-3
CDR3aa: SARALDPYSNQPQH; v_gene: TRBV20-1; d_gene: .; j_gene: TRBJ1-5
CDR3aa: SAPLGGLSTGANVLT; v_gene: TRBV20-1; d_gene: .; j_gene: TRBJ2-6
CDR3aa: ASGAVLVSNQPQH; v_gene: TRBV12-3/TRBV12-4; d_gene: .; j_gene: TRBJ1-5
CDR3aa: ASSPPNLAGRADTQY; v_gene: TRBV18; d_gene: TRBD2; j_gene: TRBJ2-3
CDR3aa: ASSYLQGQETQY; v_gene: TRBV6-5; d_gene: .; j_gene: TRBJ2-5
CDR3aa: ASSQDRLHDTDTQY; v_gene: TRBV3-1; d_gene: .; j_gene: TRBJ2-3
CDR3aa: ASSLALGGSRDIQY; v_gene: TRBV7-9; d_gene: TRBD2; j_gene: TRBJ2-4
CDR3aa: ASSLGTGPPYEQY; v_gene: TRBV7-6; d_gene: TRBD1; j_gene: TRBJ2-7
CDR3aa: ASSLAGGLFNEQF; v_gene: TRBV12-3/TRBV12-4; d_gene: .; j_gene: TRBJ2-1
CDR3aa: ASSLAPGDNSYEQY; v_gene: TRBV5-1; d_gene: .; j_gene: TRBJ2-7
CDR3aa: ASSLGQGNGYGYT; v_gene: TRBV5-1; d_gene: TRBD1; j_gene: TRBJ1-2
CDR3aa: ASSPGTSGGAGKTQY; v_gene: TRBV12-3/TRBV12-4; d_gene: TRBD2; j_gene: TRBJ2-5
CDR3aa: ASSLIDRGNEKLF; v_gene: TRBV5-5; d_gene: TRBD1; j_gene: TRBJ1-4
CDR3aa: ASSPQGPPYEQY; v_gene: TRBV5-1; d_gene: .; j_gene: TRBJ2-7
CDR3aa: ASSLDMGTFDSGRDPDTQY; v_gene: TRBV11-2; d_gene: TRBD2; j_gene: TRBJ2-3
CDR3aa: ASSPALGEPQH; v_gene: TRBV7-9; d_gene: .; j_gene: TRBJ1-5
CDR3aa: SAGGEKGDPYEQY; v_gene: TRBV29-1; d_gene: .; j_gene: TRBJ2-7
CDR3aa: ASSLDSPNQPQH; v_gene: TRBV6-1; d_gene: .; j_gene: TRBJ1-5
CDR3aa: ASSLVDRGDQPQH; v_gene: TRBV12-3/TRBV12-4; d_gene: TRBD1; j_gene: TRBJ1-5
CDR3aa: ASSYSTGGGLNEQF; v_gene: TRBV6-5; d_gene: TRBD1; j_gene: TRBJ2-1
CDR3aa: SVEEYNEQF; v_gene: TRBV29-1; d_gene: .; j_gene: TRBJ2-1
CDR3aa: SARTGNAGKQDGELF; v_gene: TRBV20-1; d_gene: .; j_gene: TRBJ2-2
CDR3aa: SVEAPTGKYEQY; v_gene: TRBV29-1; d_gene: TRBD1; j_gene: TRBJ2-7
CDR3aa: SVALGPGKNIY; v_gene: TRBV29-1; d_gene: .; j_gene: TRBJ1-3
CDR3aa: SARDVGVSGYT; v_gene: TRBV20-1; d_gene: .; j_gene: TRBJ1-2
CDR3aa: ASSQAGTPYEQY; v_gene: TRBV3-1; d_gene: .; j_gene: TRBJ2-7
CDR3aa: ASSTLRGARLEQY; v_gene: TRBV11-2; d_gene: .; j_gene: TRBJ2-7
CDR3aa: ASSQEKAGAYGYT; v_gene: TRBV4-2; d_gene: .; j_gene: TRBJ1-2
CDR3aa: ASSEAIWEPQH; v_gene: TRBV2; d_gene: .; j_gene: TRBJ1-5
CDR3aa: ASSFWGGVNTEAF; v_gene: TRBV7-2; d_gene: .; j_gene: TRBJ1-1
CDR3aa: ATSGTDYGYT; v_gene: TRBV24-1; d_gene: .; j_gene: TRBJ1-2
CDR3aa: AISERQGMGSGTRSYEQY; v_gene: TRBV10-3; d_gene: TRBD2; j_gene: TRBJ2-7
CDR3aa: ASTLQGRGYGYT; v_gene: TRBV7-9; d_gene: .; j_gene: TRBJ1-2
CDR3aa: ASRRGSGEKLF; v_gene: TRBV5-1; d_gene: .; j_gene: TRBJ1-4
CDR3aa: ASSLLTGAFYNEQF; v_gene: TRBV7-9; d_gene: TRBD1; j_gene: TRBJ2-1
CDR3aa: ASSPRNLYGYT; v_gene: TRBV27; d_gene: .; j_gene: TRBJ1-2
CDR3aa: ASSQAGNDEQY; v_gene: TRBV14; d_gene: .; j_gene: TRBJ2-7
CDR3aa: ASSPSNSFEAF; v_gene: TRBV5-5; d_gene: .; j_gene: TRBJ1-1
CDR3aa: ASSPPNGRVSYEQY; v_gene: TRBV7-2; d_gene: TRBD2; j_gene: TRBJ2-7
CDR3aa: ATPPGGDYNEQF; v_gene: TRBV2; d_gene: TRBD1; j_gene: TRBJ2-1
CDR3aa: ASSPGGELNEQF; v_gene: TRBV9; d_gene: TRBD2; j_gene: TRBJ2-1
CDR3aa: SARDSAGGRDNEQF; v_gene: TRBV20-1; d_gene: .; j_gene: TRBJ2-1
CDR3aa: ASSPGSHGDEKLF; v_gene: TRBV6-6; d_gene: .; j_gene: TRBJ1-4
CDR3aa: ASSRTRGEQF; v_gene: TRBV5-1; d_gene: .; j_gene: TRBJ2-1
CDR3aa: ASSLGSLANYEQY; v_gene: TRBV5-1; d_gene: .; j_gene: TRBJ2-7
CDR3aa: ASSSRGFDYGYT; v_gene: TRBV11-2; d_gene: .; j_gene: TRBJ1-2
CDR3aa: ASIESGGSYNEQF; v_gene: TRBV12-3/TRBV12-4; d_gene: TRBD2; j_gene: TRBJ2-1